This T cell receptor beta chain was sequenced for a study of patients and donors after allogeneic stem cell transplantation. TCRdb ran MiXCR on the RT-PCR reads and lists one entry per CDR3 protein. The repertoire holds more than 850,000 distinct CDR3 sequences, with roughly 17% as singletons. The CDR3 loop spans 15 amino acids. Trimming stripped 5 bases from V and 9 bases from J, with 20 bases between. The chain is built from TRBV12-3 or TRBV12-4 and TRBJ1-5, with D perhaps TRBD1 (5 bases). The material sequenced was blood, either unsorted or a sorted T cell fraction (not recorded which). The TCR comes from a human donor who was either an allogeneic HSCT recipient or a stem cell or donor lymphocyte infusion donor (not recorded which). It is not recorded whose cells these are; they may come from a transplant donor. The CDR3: CASSPPDSPGRPQHF. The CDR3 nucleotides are TGTGCCAGCAGTCCCCCGGACTCTCCGGGGCGGCCCCAGCATTTT.